This T cell receptor beta chain originates from a study of persistence of HIV-infected CD4 T cells. General observations from the study: Bulk TCR data could not be restricted to HIV-1-infected CMV-responding cells. TCRbeta richness was lower in CMV- and Gag-responding cells than in anti-CD3/anti-CD28-responding cells.

Worth noting for this clone: The target antigen is unknown.

V was shortened by 0 bases and J by 3 bases, with 15 bases between the two germline ends. This CDR3 is 18 amino acids long. Germline assignment: CDR1 SNHLY and CDR2 FYNNEI. Cells were stimulated with overlapping HIV-1 Gag 15-mer peptides. CD4+ T cells upregulating both CD40 ligand and CD69 were sorted as responding cells. CD8-depleted PBMCs were stimulated 15 to 20 hours with anti-CD28/CD49d costimulation, CD40-blocking antibody and enfuvirtide. The libraries were made with immunoSEQ version 4 in survey mode. This table comes from immunoSEQ multiplex PCR, and its TCRdb copy is limited to in-frame clones, with some not included. The data contain roughly 9,200 clones, under 90% of them singletons.

The chain recombines TRBV2 with TRBJ2-6; weak D call: TRBD2 (5 bases). This clonotype was obtained from an adult woman with HIV who was CMV-seropositive. The sample was CD4+ T cells sorted from PBMCs after 18-hour stimulation, taken from a patient who received antiretroviral therapy. The CDR3 region is CASSEARVSLGGANVLTF. The CDR3 DNA follows: TGTGCCAGCAGTGAAGCGAGGGTCAGTTTAGGTGGGGCCAACGTCCTGACTTTC. The complete variable domain, with remaining parts taken from reference TRBV2 and TRBJ2-6, reads EPEVTQTPSHQVTQMGQEVILRCVPISNHLYFYWYRQILGQKVEFLVSFYNNEISEKSEIFDDQFSVERPDGSNFTLKIRSTKLEDSAMYFCASSEARVSLGGANVLTFGAGSRLTVL.